These 20 T cell receptor beta chains were sequenced from one sample in a study of memory CD4+ T cells and cytomegalovirus serostatus (dated by TCRdb to about 2019). The library was prepared using the immunoSEQ multiplex PCR assay. TCRdb mirrors the immuneACCESS table, restricted to in-frame sequences. Some clones are absent from its copies; in checked studies, under half trace to an unresolved V gene, and the reason for the others is unknown. The sample includes 58,000 or so clones, with over 65% observed a single time. The top ten clonotypes cover approximately 2.6% of the sample. Single viable CD3+CD4+CD8-CD45RO+ cells were sorted as memory CD4+ T cells on a FACSAria II. The source material was memory CD4+ T cells from blood. Receptors originate from an adult in good health and CMV-seropositive.

This chain joins TRBV30 and TRBJ1-2; D is perhaps TRBD1 (5 bases). The CDR3 spans 17 residues. Trimming left V 0 bases short and J 8 bases short, with 25 bases between. The germline CDR1 and CDR2 sequences are GTSNPN and SVGIG (reference sequence). CDR3 loop: CAWSVTLRAVGVFGYTF. The CDR3 DNA is TGTGCCTGGAGTGTAACCCTCAGGGCCGTCGGGGTATTCGGCTACACCTTC.

This chain links TRBV7-2 with TRBJ1-2, with 7 positions matching TRBD1. Germline assignment: CDR1 SGHTA and CDR2 FQGNSA. This CDR3 is built from 17 residues. The ends lost 1 base at V and 2 bases at J; junction bases unmatched: 10. The CDR3 DNA is TGTGCCAGCAGCTTAGGTGGAGGGGGCGGCCTCAACTATGGCTACACCTTC. It encodes CASSLGGGGGLNYGYTF.

The V call is TRBV27, the J call TRBJ2-1; 8 nucleotides match TRBD2. The V gene end was trimmed by 5 bases and the J gene end by 6 bases; junction bases not matched to a gene: 9. From germline, CDR1 is MNHEY and CDR2 SMNVEV (reference sequence). The CDR3 sequence is 15 residues long. The CDR3 loop reads CASSPQSAGANEQFF. For the CDR3, the DNA is TGTGCCAGCAGTCCCCAATCAGCGGGAGCCAATGAGCAGTTCTTC.

The rearrangement joins TRBV11-3 to TRBJ2-3; maybe TRBD2 (7 bases). Germline assignment: CDR1 SGHNT and CDR2 YENEEA. Trimming removed 5 bases from V and 3 bases from J, with 18 bases in between. The CDR3 length is 16 residues. In DNA form, the CDR3 reads TGTGCCAGCAGCCCCTCCCGCGGGGGCCGAACAGATACGCAGTATTTT. Translating it yields CASSPSRGGRTDTQYF.

A few counts support this clone. This rearrangement joins TRBV4-1 to TRBJ1-4; D call uncertain. The germline gives CDR1 MGHRA, CDR2 YSYEKL. The length of the CDR3 is 15 residues. Trimming took off 1 base at V and 7 bases at J, with 13 bases between the two ends. CDR3 amino acids: CASSQVGQTSEKLFF. CDR3 coding DNA: TGCGCCAGCAGCCAAGTAGGCCAAACGAGTGAAAAACTGTTTTTT.

The chain combines TRBV27 with TRBJ2-2, with TRBD1 matching 8 bases. Losses at the gene ends were 6 bases for V and 5 bases for J; bases not matched to a gene: 8. This CDR3 is 15 amino acids long. Germline-derived CDR1 and CDR2 are MNHEY and SMNVEV (reference sequence). The CDR3 spells CASRTYRGETGELFF. CDR3 DNA: TGTGCCAGCAGGACCTACAGGGGGGAAACCGGGGAGCTGTTTTTT.

CDR3 bases: TGTGCCAGTAGCCCATTAGGACAGGTCGATCAGCCCCAGCATTTT. As protein: CASSPLGQVDQPQHF. The chain has TRBV19 and TRBJ1-5, with TRBD1 matching 7 bases. The CDR3 extends over 15 amino acids. The germline V gene encodes CDR1 LNHDA and CDR2 SQIVND (reference sequence). After removal of 6 bases from V and 5 bases from J, the junction contained 10 bases not matched to a gene.

The rearrangement links TRBV6-1 to TRBJ2-4; the match to TRBD1 covers 7 bases. This CDR3 is built from 13 residues. V shed 8 bases, J shed 7 bases, and the junction held 8 bases outside the gene matches. Germline CDR1 MNHNS, CDR2 SASEGT. The CDR3 DNA sequence: TGTGCCAGCGCACTCGGGACAGCCAACATTCAGTACTTC. Translation gives CASALGTANIQYF.

The chain carries TRBV29-1 and TRBJ2-5; 8 bases line up with TRBD2. This CDR3 comprises 13 residues. CDR1 is SQVTM, CDR2 ANQGSEA, per germline. Germline trimming cut 2 bases from V and 7 bases from J; bases unmatched to any gene: 6. The CDR3 region has the DNA TGCAGCGTTGAAAGGACTAGCTCTGGGACCCAGTACTTC. It yields the protein CSVERTSSGTQYF. The variable domain in full, with the rest retrieved from reference TRBV29-1 and TRBJ2-5, is SAVISQKPSRDICQRGTSLTIQCQVDSQVTMMFWYRQQPGQSLTLIATANQGSEATYESGFVIDKFPISRPNLTFSTLTVSNMSPEDSSIYLCSVERTSSGTQYFGPGTRLLVL.

The sample holds a few counts of this clone. The chain has TRBV11-3 and TRBJ1-3, with D unclear. The CDR3 has 12 amino acids. Trimming stripped 4 bases from V and 2 bases from J, with 3 bases between. Germline CDR1 is SGHNT and CDR2 is YENEEA. The CDR3 region has the DNA TGTGCCAGCAGCTCGCCTGGAAACACCATATATTTT. As protein: CASSSPGNTIYF. The full variable domain, rest sourced from reference TRBV11-3 and TRBJ1-3, is EAGVVQSPRYKIIEKKQPVAFWCNPISGHNTLYWYLQNLGQGPELLIRYENEEAVDDSQLPKDRFSAERLKGVDSTLKIQPAELGDSAVYLCASSSPGNTIYFGEGSWLTVV.

The V gene is TRBV30, the J gene TRBJ1-1; D might be TRBD1 (5 bases). V was cut by 2 bases and J by 4 bases, with 11 bases left in between. This CDR3 contains 13 residues. Germline V gene lookup returns CDR1 GTSNPN and CDR2 SVGIG (reference sequence). The CDR3 bases are TGTGCCTGGAGTTTTGACAGAACCACTGAAGCTTTCTTT. This codes for CAWSFDRTTEAFF.

This chain links TRBV6-6 with TRBJ1-1, with 9 bases lining up with TRBD1. Trimming at V came to 5 bases and at J to 6 bases, leaving 13 bases not matched to a gene. CDR1 MNHNY and CDR2 SVGAGI come from the germline V gene (reference sequence). The CDR3 extends over 16 amino acids. Here the CDR3 reads CASSGGTGKRKSEAFF. The CDR3 DNA is TGTGCCAGCAGTGGTGGGACAGGGAAAAGGAAATCTGAAGCTTTCTTT.

V gene TRBV27 combines with J gene TRBJ1-3; D may be TRBD1 (5 bases). V was cut by 5 bases and J by 2 bases, with 10 bases left in between. Germline CDR1 and CDR2: MNHEY and SMNVEV (reference sequence). CDR3 size: 14 residues. The CDR3 loop reads CASSTQGAGNTIYF. The CDR3 nucleotides read TGTGCCAGCAGTACGCAGGGAGCTGGAAACACCATATATTTT.

This clone has more than one count but fewer than ten. The chain is built from TRBV27 and TRBJ2-3, with D possibly matching TRBD1 (5 bases). Germline loops: CDR1 MNHEY, CDR2 SMNVEV (reference sequence). The CDR3 is made up of 14 amino acids. Trimming pared 8 bases from V and 2 bases from J, leaving 14 bases between. CDR3 nucleotide sequence: TGTGCCAGCGGGTCGCGACAGTACACAGATACGCAGTATTTT. It yields the protein CASGSRQYTDTQYF.

The chain couples TRBV2 to TRBJ2-6, with 9 bases that match TRBD1. V gave up 4 bases and J gave up 3 bases; unmatched junction bases: 1. Per germline, CDR1 SNHLY and CDR2 FYNNEI. The CDR3 consists of 15 residues. CDR3 sequence reads: CASSGQGGGANVLTF. The CDR3 coding sequence is TGTGCCAGCAGTGGACAGGGGGGTGGGGCCAACGTCCTGACTTTC.

This chain links TRBV19 with TRBJ2-2; 11 nucleotides line up with TRBD2. Germline assignment: CDR1 LNHDA and CDR2 SQIVND (reference sequence). The CDR3 is 16 residues long. The V and J ends lost 3 bases and 1 base, in that order; junction bases with no gene match: 1. The CDR3 reads CASSMGTSGNTGELFF. CDR3 DNA: TGTGCCAGTAGTATGGGGACTAGCGGGAACACCGGGGAGCTGTTTTTT.

This chain connects TRBV9 to TRBJ2-2; a weak D match, TRBD1 (5 bases). V was cut by 0 bases and J by 5 bases, with 17 bases left in between. The germline gives CDR1 SGDLS, CDR2 YYNGEE. This CDR3 contains 17 residues. The CDR3 coding sequence is TGTGCCAGCAGCGTAGGCCCCTGGCAGGGCCAGACCGGGGAGCTGTTTTTT. Translation: CASSVGPWQGQTGELFF.

The chain employs TRBV2 and TRBJ1-2, with 10 nucleotides matching TRBD1. The V segment lost 8 bases and the J segment 7 bases; nucleotides outside the gene matches: 7. This CDR3 region has 13 residues. The germline V gene encodes CDR1 SNHLY and CDR2 FYNNEI. DNA of the CDR3: TGTGCCAGCGGGGGACAGGGGTTTGGTGGCTACACCTTC. Protein: CASGGQGFGGYTF.

The V call is TRBV19, the J call TRBJ2-7; D is perhaps TRBD1 (5 bases). Germline V gene lookup returns CDR1 LNHDA and CDR2 SQIVND (reference sequence). V was pared by 6 bases and J by 3 bases, with 18 bases between. The CDR3 extends over 15 amino acids. The CDR3 DNA reads TGTGCCAGTAGCCTCCAGGGAAAGTACGGCTACGAGCAGTACTTC. It encodes CASSLQGKYGYEQYF. Drawing the rest from reference TRBV19 and TRBJ2-7, the complete variable domain is DGGITQSPKYLFRKEGQNVTLSCEQNLNHDAMYWYRQDPGQGLRLIYYSQIVNDFQKGDIAEGYSVSREKKESFPLTVTSAQKNPTAFYLCASSLQGKYGYEQYFGPGTRLTVT.

The chain recombines TRBV2 with TRBJ2-5, with TRBD2 as a possible D gene (5 bases). With 1 base removed from V and 7 bases from J, the gap between germline ends came to 13 bases. This CDR3 contains 14 residues. The V gene's germline CDR1 is SNHLY and CDR2 FYNNEI. In DNA, the CDR3 is TGTGCCAGCAGTGAAGGAGGGCCCACGGGGACCCAGTACTTC. This codes for CASSEGGPTGTQYF.